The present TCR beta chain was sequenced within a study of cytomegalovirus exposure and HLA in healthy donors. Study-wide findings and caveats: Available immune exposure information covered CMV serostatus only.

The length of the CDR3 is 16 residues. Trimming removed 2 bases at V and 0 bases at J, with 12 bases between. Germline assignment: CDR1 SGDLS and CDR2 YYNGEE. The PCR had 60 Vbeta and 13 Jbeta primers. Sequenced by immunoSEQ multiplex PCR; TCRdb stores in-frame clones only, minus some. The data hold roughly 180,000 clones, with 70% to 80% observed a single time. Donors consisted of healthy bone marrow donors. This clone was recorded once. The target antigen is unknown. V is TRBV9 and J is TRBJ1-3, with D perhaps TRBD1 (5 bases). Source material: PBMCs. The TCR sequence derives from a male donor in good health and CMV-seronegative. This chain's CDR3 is CASSVGGGISGNTIYF. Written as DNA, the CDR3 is TGTGCCAGCAGCGTCGGGGGTGGCATCTCTGGAAACACCATATATTTT.